These T cell receptor beta chains were read from a single sample in a study of cytomegalovirus exposure and HLA in healthy donors. Clones were sequenced by immunoSEQ multiplex PCR, and TCRdb holds only the in-frame ones, with some missing. The data show 150,000 or so clones, roughly 84% seen once. Sequencing input: PBMCs. The receptors derive from a man aged 18 to 29 in good health and CMV-seropositive. Each CDR3 is given with its conserved first and last residue. D genes are given only for firm matches. For some rows the clone size is stated as once, few or many, or as a class when expanded; others skip it.

d_call j_call clone_size v_call cdr3_aa cdr3_nt
. TRBJ2-2 few TRBV4-3 CASSQDSGELFF TGCGCCAGCAGCCAAGACTCCGGGGAGCTGTTTTTT
TRBD1 TRBJ1-2 once TRBV27 CASSPPRTGERGYTF TGTGCCAGCAGTCCCCCCCGGACAGGGGAAAGGGGCTACACCTTC
. TRBJ2-1 once TRBV10-3 CAISPPTGNEQFF TGTGCCATCTCCCCCCCAACGGGCAATGAGCAGTTCTTC
. TRBJ1-2 . TRBV11-2 CASSLGSRGSYGYTF TGTGCCAGCAGCTTAGGGTCACGAGGGAGTTATGGCTACACCTTC
TRBD2 TRBJ2-5 few TRBV2 CASSYSGVRETQYF TGTGCCAGCAGTTACAGCGGGGTTCGAGAGACCCAGTACTTC
TRBD1 TRBJ1-1 . TRBV27 CASSAQGARTEAFF TGTGCCAGCAGTGCACAGGGGGCGCGAACTGAAGCTTTCTTT
. TRBJ2-1 . TRBV7-6 CASSSSTGYGEQFF TGTGCCAGCAGCTCTTCTACAGGGTACGGTGAGCAGTTCTTC
TRBD1 TRBJ1-1 . TRBV2 CASSVGQKEAFF TGTGCCAGCAGCGTGGGACAGAAAGAAGCTTTCTTT
. TRBJ2-1 once TRBV21-1 CASSKPMKGRGYNEQFF TGTGCCAGCAGCAAGCCAATGAAAGGGAGGGGTTACAATGAGCAGTTCTTC
. TRBJ1-5 . TRBV4-3 CASSQDIQIGQPQHF TGCGCCAGCAGCCAAGATATTCAGATTGGTCAGCCCCAGCATTTT
. TRBJ1-5 . TRBV6-5 CASREGNQPQHF TGTGCCAGCAGGGAGGGGAATCAGCCCCAGCATTTT
. TRBJ1-1 . TRBV9 CASRTGRMNTEAFF TGTGCCAGCAGAACAGGACGGATGAACACTGAAGCTTTCTTT
. TRBJ1-1 . TRBV25-1 CASSEGAPGTEAFF TGTGCCAGCAGTGAAGGGGCCCCAGGGACTGAAGCTTTCTTT
TRBD1 TRBJ1-2 . TRBV9 CASSAGQGYYGYTF TGTGCCAGCAGCGCGGGACAGGGGTACTATGGCTACACCTTC
. TRBJ1-1 . TRBV11-1 CASSFDSFVAFF TGTGCCAGCAGCTTCGACAGCTTCGTAGCTTTCTTT
TRBD1 TRBJ1-2 . TRBV5-6 CASSGDRGAYGYTF TGTGCCAGCAGCGGGGACAGGGGGGCCTATGGCTACACCTTC
TRBD2 TRBJ2-1 . TRBV30 CAWRLAGPQVNEQFF TGTGCCTGGAGACTAGCGGGCCCCCAGGTGAATGAGCAGTTCTTC
. TRBJ1-1 . TRBV30 CAWTTTSRGLNTEAFF TGTGCCTGGACTACTACCTCCAGGGGATTGAACACTGAAGCTTTCTTT
. TRBJ2-3 once TRBV7-2 CASSRAQQGTDTQYF TGTGCCAGCAGCCGAGCCCAACAGGGCACAGATACGCAGTATTTT
. TRBJ1-2 . TRBV6-1 CASSGTANYGYTF TGTGCCAGCAGTGGGACAGCTAACTATGGCTACACCTTC
. TRBJ2-3 . TRBV5-1 CASSSAGATDTQYF TGCGCCAGCAGCTCCGCGGGGGCCACAGATACGCAGTATTTT
TRBD1 TRBJ1-2 . TRBV30 CAGPGQGASNYGYTF TGTGCCGGCCCGGGACAGGGAGCTTCTAACTATGGCTACACCTTC
. TRBJ1-1 . TRBV6-6 CASSYSGSFEAFF TGTGCCAGCAGTTACTCGGGCAGCTTTGAAGCTTTCTTT
. TRBJ2-7 . TRBV11-2 CASSLGGTYEQYF TGTGCCAGCAGCTTAGGCGGTACCTACGAGCAGTACTTC
TRBD1 TRBJ2-7 . TRBV7-8 CASSFSTGTYEQYF TGTGCCAGCAGCTTCTCGACAGGGACCTACGAGCAGTACTTC